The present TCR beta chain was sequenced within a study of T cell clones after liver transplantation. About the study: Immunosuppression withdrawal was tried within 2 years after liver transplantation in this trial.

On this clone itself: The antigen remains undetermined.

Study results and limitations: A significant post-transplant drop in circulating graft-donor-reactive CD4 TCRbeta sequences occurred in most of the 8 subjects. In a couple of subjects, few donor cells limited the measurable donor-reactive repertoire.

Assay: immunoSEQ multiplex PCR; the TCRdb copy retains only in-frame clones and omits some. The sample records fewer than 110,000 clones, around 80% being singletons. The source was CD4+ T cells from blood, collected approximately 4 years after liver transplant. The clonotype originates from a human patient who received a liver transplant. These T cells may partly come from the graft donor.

In nucleotides, the CDR3 is TGTGCCAGTAGACCTCCGGGACTAGCGGCCCAAAACATTCAGTACTTC. Encoded protein: CASRPPGLAAQNIQYF. V and J are TRBV19 and TRBJ2-4; the match to TRBD2 covers 11 bases. Germline trimming cut 6 bases from V and 5 bases from J; bases unmatched to any gene: 9. The germline V gene encodes CDR1 LNHDA and CDR2 SQIVND (reference sequence). This CDR3 contains 16 residues.